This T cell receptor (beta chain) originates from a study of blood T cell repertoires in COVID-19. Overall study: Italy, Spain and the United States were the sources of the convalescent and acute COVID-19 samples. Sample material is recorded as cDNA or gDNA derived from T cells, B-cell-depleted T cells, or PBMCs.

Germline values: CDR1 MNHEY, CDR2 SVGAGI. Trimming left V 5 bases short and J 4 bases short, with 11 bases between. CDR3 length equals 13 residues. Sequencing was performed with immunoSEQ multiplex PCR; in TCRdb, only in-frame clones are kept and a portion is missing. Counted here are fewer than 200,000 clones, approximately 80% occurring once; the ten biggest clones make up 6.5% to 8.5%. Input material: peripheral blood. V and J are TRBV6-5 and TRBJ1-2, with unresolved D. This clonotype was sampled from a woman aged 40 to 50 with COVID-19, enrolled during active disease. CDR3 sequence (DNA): TGTGCCAGCAGTAAGGCCGGGGTCTATGGCTACACCTTC. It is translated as CASSKAGVYGYTF.